The 9 T cell receptor beta chains presented below share a single source sample, sequenced in a study of T-cell reconstitution after alpha-beta-depleted transplantation in children. Unique molecular identifiers were incorporated into the prepared TCRbeta library. TCRdb called the PCR reads again in MiXCR, with one record for every CDR3 protein. Seen here are 250,000 to 300,000 distinct CDR3 sequences, about 9.9% observed once, and the top ten hold about 20%. The source material was peripheral blood, sampled 180 days after TCRalphabeta/CD19-depleted stem cell transplant. These receptors originate from a male patient between 2 and 10 years old who had a stem cell transplant for chronic granulomatous disease, so the T cells may come from the graft donor.

This clonotype was counted at least ten times. The chain links TRBV20-1 to TRBJ2-2, with 7 bases that match TRBD1. Germline V gives CDR1 DFQATT, CDR2 SNEGSKA (reference sequence). The V and J ends lost 0 bases and 4 bases, in that order; junction bases with no gene match: 8. This CDR3 has 16 residues. CDR3 nucleotide sequence: TGCAGTGCTAGAGATAGGGGGCCGGGTTTCACCGGGGAGCTGTTTTTT. It is translated as CSARDRGPGFTGELFF.

The table lists this clonotype with many counts. This chain uses TRBV12-3 or TRBV12-4 with TRBJ2-3; TRBD1 matches at 9 bases. CDR3 length equals 14 residues. V shed 6 bases and J 7 bases; nucleotides not matched to a gene: 8. CDR3 sequence (DNA): TGTGCCAGCAGCCTACAGGGGGCGCGGAATACGCAGTATTTT. It translates to CASSLQGARNTQYF.

This clonotype was observed a handful of times. The genes are TRBV7-9 and TRBJ2-7; 9 positions match TRBD1. V lost 5 bases to trimming and J lost 1 base; unmatched junction nucleotides: 6. Germline CDR1 and CDR2: SEHNR and FQNEAQ (reference sequence). This CDR3 has 15 residues. The CDR3 region is CASSPPGQGSYEQYF. The CDR3 coding sequence is TGTGCCAGCAGCCCTCCGGGACAGGGATCCTACGAGCAGTACTTC.

Concerning this clonotype itself: One end of the junction is discordant with germline, which a read error may explain. The chain links TRBV3-1 to TRBJ2-1; 12 bases fit TRBD2. The CDR3 length is 17 residues. Per the germline V gene, CDR1 is LGHDT and CDR2 is YNNKEL (reference sequence). CDR3 DNA: TGTGCCAGCTGCCAAAACCTAGCGGGAGGGGTTTACAATGAGCAGTTCTTC. Translation gives CASCQNLAGGVYNEQFF.

This clonotype was counted ten times or more. V gene TRBV4-1 combines with J gene TRBJ2-1; 8 bases are shared with TRBD2. V gave up 2 bases and J gave up 7 bases; unmatched junction bases: 7. The germline V gene encodes CDR1 MGHRA and CDR2 YSYEKL. The CDR3 runs 15 residues. CDR3 loop: CASSQNPGGYNEQFF. In DNA, the CDR3 is TGCGCCAGCAGCCAAAACCCGGGAGGGTATAATGAGCAGTTCTTC.

This clonotype was picked up many times. This rearrangement joins TRBV7-8 to TRBJ2-1; no clear D gene. Germline V lookup: CDR1 SGHVS, CDR2 FQNEAQ. Trimming removed 5 bases from V and 0 bases from J, with 11 bases in between. The CDR3 consists of 15 residues. The CDR3 sequence is CASSRSQSSYNEQFF. CDR3 DNA sequence: TGTGCCAGCAGCCGTTCCCAGAGCTCCTACAATGAGCAGTTCTTC.

Turning to this clonotype: Sequence at one end of the junction differs from germline and may be a read error. The chain carries TRBV4-1 and TRBJ2-1; D unresolved. Germline V gene lookup returns CDR1 MGHRA and CDR2 YSYEKL. This CDR3 region has 13 residues. This CDR3 reads CTSSQDTYNEQFF. Here the CDR3 DNA reads TGCACCAGCAGCCAAGACACGTACAATGAGCAGTTCTTC.

This clonotype was observed a handful of times. The chain combines TRBV24-1 with TRBJ2-5; D might be TRBD2 (6 bases). Trimming cost V 6 bases and J 6 bases, with 16 bases left between them. Germline V gives CDR1 KGHDR, CDR2 SFDVKD. CDR3 length: 14 amino acids. The CDR3 DNA follows: TGTGCCACCAGTCGTGGGGACTCAGATAAGACCCAGTACTTC. Protein product: CATSRGDSDKTQYF.

This clonotype has a count of ten or more. This chain links TRBV6-1 with TRBJ2-1; 10 positions agree with TRBD2. Germline CDR1 and CDR2: MNHNS and SASEGT. This CDR3 comprises 15 residues. The trim removed 6 bases at V and 6 bases at J, leaving 8 bases unmatched. The CDR3 DNA is TGTGCCAGCAGGCCTCGTAGCGGGAGGCCCAATGAGCAGTTCTTC. This encodes CASRPRSGRPNEQFF.